A single sample gave rise to the 10 T cell receptor beta chains below, sequenced in a study of cytomegalovirus exposure and HLA in healthy donors. Primers for the PCR totalled 60 Vbeta and 13 Jbeta. Using immunoSEQ multiplex PCR, the repertoire was profiled, and TCRdb retains in-frame clones only, with some absent. Of fewer than 110,000 clones listed, around 82% were seen once; the top ten hold 10%. Sequencing was carried out using PBMCs. Receptors originate from a woman younger than 30 in good health and CMV-seropositive.

This rearrangement joins TRBV29-1 to TRBJ2-3; 13 bases match TRBD2. V shed 3 bases and J 2 bases; nucleotides not matched to a gene: 2. Germline V gene data show CDR1 as SQVTM and CDR2 as ANQGSEA. This CDR3 is 15 amino acids long. CDR3 sequence reads: CSVEGLAGYTDTQYF. CDR3 coding DNA: TGCAGCGTTGAGGGACTAGCGGGGTACACAGATACGCAGTATTTT.

The chain joins TRBV7-7 to TRBJ2-5, with 7 bases lining up with TRBD2. The V gene's germline CDR1 is SSHAT and CDR2 FNYEAQ (reference sequence). V lost 6 bases to trimming and J lost 5 bases; unmatched junction nucleotides: 6. The CDR3 is 13 residues long. This chain's CDR3 is CASSSGGGETQYF. Written as DNA, the CDR3 is TGTGCCAGCAGTTCGGGGGGTGGCGAGACCCAGTACTTC.

The V call is TRBV7-8, the J call TRBJ2-5; TRBD2 matches at 9 bases. V dropped 6 bases and J dropped 7; count of bases not matched to a gene: 15. The CDR3 extends over 16 amino acids. Germline CDR1 reads SGHVS; CDR2 reads FQNEAQ. The CDR3 coding sequence is TGTGCCAGCAGTACTACGTCGCGGGGGGGTGTAGGGACCCAGTACTTC. Translated: CASSTTSRGGVGTQYF.

The chain uses TRBV15 and TRBJ1-2; D not resolved. The CDR3 spans 14 residues. Trimming removed 7 bases from V and 8 bases from J, with 20 bases in between. Germline V gene sequence: CDR1 LNHNV, CDR2 YYDKDF (reference sequence). DNA for the CDR3: TGTGCCACCACCCGTCTTGGCGGCAATGGGGGCTACACCTTC. Protein sequence: CATTRLGGNGGYTF.

This chain connects TRBV9 to TRBJ1-5, with TRBD1 matching over 7 bases. The CDR3 is 15 residues long. From germline, CDR1 is SGDLS and CDR2 YYNGEE. The trim removed 2 bases at V and 5 bases at J, leaving 7 bases unmatched. This CDR3 reads CASSVGTEIHQPQHF. DNA for the CDR3: TGTGCCAGCAGCGTCGGGACAGAAATACATCAGCCCCAGCATTTT.

This clone was detected only once. Other DNA sequences of this sample code for an identical CDR3. This chain links TRBV27 with TRBJ2-7, with D uncertain. Germline V gene sequence: CDR1 MNHEY, CDR2 SMNVEV (reference sequence). V lost 2 bases to trimming and J lost 4 bases, with 9 bases between them. This CDR3 contains 13 residues. The CDR3 here is CASSLGQNYEQYF. In nucleotides, the CDR3 is TGTGCCAGCAGTTTAGGGCAGAATTACGAGCAGTACTTC.

This sequence joins TRBV10-3 and TRBJ1-5; maybe TRBD1 (6 bases). Trimming pared 2 bases from V and 0 bases from J, leaving 8 bases between. Per the germline V gene, CDR1 is ENHRY and CDR2 is SYGVKD. The CDR3 has 15 amino acids. The CDR3 nucleotides are TGTGCCATCAGTGAGAGGGGGAATAGCAATCAGCCCCAGCATTTT. It specifies CAISERGNSNQPQHF.

The V and J genes are TRBV13 and TRBJ2-4; 10 positions match TRBD2. CDR3 length equals 17 residues. Per the germline V gene, CDR1 is PRHDT and CDR2 is FYEKMQ (reference sequence). Trimming removed 5 bases from V and 2 bases from J; junction bases left unmatched: 9. The CDR3 DNA reads as TGTGCCAGCAGCGAAATGGGACTAGCGCTTACCAAAAACATTCAGTACTTC. Translated, it gives CASSEMGLALTKNIQYF.

The chain links TRBV2 to TRBJ2-7, with a possible D match to TRBD2 (6 bases). Germline V gene sequence: CDR1 SNHLY, CDR2 FYNNEI. The CDR3 has 14 residues. V was pared by 7 bases and J by 1 base, with 14 bases between. Here the CDR3 reads CASTSNGGSYEQYF. CDR3 in DNA: TGTGCCAGCACCTCTAACGGGGGATCCTACGAGCAGTACTTC.

The genes are TRBV5-1 and TRBJ2-1; 15 nucleotides match TRBD2. Per germline, CDR1 SGHRS and CDR2 YFSETQ. With 4 bases clipped from V and 0 bases from J, the junction kept 8 bases outside the gene matches. The CDR3 loop spans 19 amino acids. Here the CDR3 reads CASSPTGTSGRSSYNEQFF. The CDR3 DNA sequence: TGCGCCAGCAGCCCAACCGGGACTAGCGGGAGGAGCTCCTACAATGAGCAGTTCTTC.